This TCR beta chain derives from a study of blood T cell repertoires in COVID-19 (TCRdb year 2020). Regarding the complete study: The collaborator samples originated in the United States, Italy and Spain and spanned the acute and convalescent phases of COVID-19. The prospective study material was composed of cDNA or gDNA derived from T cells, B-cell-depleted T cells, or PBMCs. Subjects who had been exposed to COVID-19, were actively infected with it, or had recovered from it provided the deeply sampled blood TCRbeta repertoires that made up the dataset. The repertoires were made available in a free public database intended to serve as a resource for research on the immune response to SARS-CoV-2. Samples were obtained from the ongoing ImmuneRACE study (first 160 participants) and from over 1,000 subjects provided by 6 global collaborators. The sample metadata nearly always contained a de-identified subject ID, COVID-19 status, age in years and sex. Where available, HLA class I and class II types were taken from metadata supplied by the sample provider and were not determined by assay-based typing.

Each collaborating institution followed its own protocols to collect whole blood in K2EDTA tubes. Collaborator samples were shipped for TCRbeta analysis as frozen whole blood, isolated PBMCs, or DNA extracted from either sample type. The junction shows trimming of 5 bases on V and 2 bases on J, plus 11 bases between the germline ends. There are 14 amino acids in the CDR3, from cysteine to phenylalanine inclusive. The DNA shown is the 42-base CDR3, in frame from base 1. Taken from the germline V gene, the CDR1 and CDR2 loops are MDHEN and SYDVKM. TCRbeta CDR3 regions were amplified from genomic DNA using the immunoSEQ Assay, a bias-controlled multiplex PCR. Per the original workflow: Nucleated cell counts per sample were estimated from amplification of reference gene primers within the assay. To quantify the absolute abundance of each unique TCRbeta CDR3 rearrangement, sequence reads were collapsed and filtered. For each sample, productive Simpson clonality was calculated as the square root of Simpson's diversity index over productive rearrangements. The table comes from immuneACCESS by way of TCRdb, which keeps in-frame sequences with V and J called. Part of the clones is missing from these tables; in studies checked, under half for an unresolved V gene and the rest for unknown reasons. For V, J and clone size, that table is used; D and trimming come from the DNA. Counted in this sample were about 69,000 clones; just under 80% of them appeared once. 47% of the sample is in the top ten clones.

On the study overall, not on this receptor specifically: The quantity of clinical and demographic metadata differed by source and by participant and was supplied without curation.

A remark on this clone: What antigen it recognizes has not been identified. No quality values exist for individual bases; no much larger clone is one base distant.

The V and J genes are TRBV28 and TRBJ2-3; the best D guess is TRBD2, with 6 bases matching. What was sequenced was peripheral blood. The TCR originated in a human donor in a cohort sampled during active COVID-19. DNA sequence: TGTGCCAGCAGTCCGGGACTTTACACAGATACGCAGTATTTT. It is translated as CASSPGLYTDTQYF.